The clone carrying this TCR beta chain occurred a few times. Its specificity is not known. The data belong to a study of blood T cells in healthy people across ages. Study-level findings and limits: Donor CMV infection status was unknown, possibly confounding age-related changes in expanded clonotypes.

Caucasian individuals from Russia who were healthy and aged about 6 to 95 acted as donors. This CDR3 has 15 amino acids. Germline V gives CDR1 SEHNR, CDR2 FQNEAQ (reference sequence). The V segment lost 1 base and the J segment 4 bases; nucleotides outside the gene matches: 6. A second PCR of roughly 7 to 11 cycles used a sample-barcoded 5' primer and a J-beta primer mix. Every sample gave at least 3 million paired-end reads containing CDR3. Each CDR3 protein gets one entry after TCRdb re-called the 5' RACE reads with MiXCR. The table shows about 1.5 million distinct CDR3 sequences, with 42% occurring only once.

The sequence was collected from a woman younger than 30 in good health. V is TRBV7-9 and J is TRBJ1-2; 7 bases agree with TRBD1. What was sequenced was blood. CDR3 bases: TGTGCCAGCAGCTTAGGACAGGGCCTTCCCTATGGCTACACCTTC. It yields the protein CASSLGQGLPYGYTF.